This T cell receptor beta chain was sequenced during a study of T cells in Graves' hyperthyroidism and ophthalmopathy. The CDR3 regions of TCR beta were amplified from RNA transcripts. A first-round RT-PCR of the TCR CDR3 used the HTBI primer set. TCRdb used MiXCR to reprocess the multiplex PCR reads, holding one entry per CDR3 protein. The sample carries around 400,000 distinct CDR3 sequences, 15% to 19% recorded once. This CDR3 comprises 16 residues. V lost 0 bases and J 5 bases, leaving 16 bases between the germline ends. Germline V lookup: CDR1 LGHNA, CDR2 YSLEER. The sample consisted of blood. The rearrangement links TRBV4-3 to TRBJ1-2, with a tentative D call TRBD1 (5 bases). The TCR originated in a woman aged 18 to 35 with Graves' hyperthyroidism that later progressed to Graves' ophthalmopathy. CDR3 bases: TGCGCCAGCAGCCAAGACCGAGGGACCCCACTATATGGCTACACCTTC. Residues: CASSQDRGTPLYGYTF.